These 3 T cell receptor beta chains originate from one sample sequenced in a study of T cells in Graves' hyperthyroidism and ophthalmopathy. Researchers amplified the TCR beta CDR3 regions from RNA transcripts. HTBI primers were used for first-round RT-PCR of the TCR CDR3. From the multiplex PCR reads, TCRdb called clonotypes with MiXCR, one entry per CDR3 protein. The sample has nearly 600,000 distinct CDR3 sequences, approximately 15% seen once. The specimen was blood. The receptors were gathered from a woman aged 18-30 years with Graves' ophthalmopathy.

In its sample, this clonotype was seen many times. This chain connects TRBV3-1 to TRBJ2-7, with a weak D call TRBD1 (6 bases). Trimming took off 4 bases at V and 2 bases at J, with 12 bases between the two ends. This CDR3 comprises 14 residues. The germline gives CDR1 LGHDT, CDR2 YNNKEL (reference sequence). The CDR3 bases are TGTGCCAGCAGCCCCCTCGACAGGCCCTACGAGCAGTACTTC. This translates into CASSPLDRPYEQYF.

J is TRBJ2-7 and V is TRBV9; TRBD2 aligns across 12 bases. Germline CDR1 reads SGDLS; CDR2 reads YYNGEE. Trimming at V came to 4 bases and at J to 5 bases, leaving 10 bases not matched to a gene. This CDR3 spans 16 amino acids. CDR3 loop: CASSPKTSGSVNEQYF. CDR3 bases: TGTGCCAGCAGCCCCAAGACTAGCGGGAGTGTCAACGAGCAGTACTTC.

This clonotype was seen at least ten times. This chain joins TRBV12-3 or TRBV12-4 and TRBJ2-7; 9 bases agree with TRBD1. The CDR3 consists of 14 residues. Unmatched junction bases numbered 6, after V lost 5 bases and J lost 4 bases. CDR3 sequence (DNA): TGTGCCAGCAGTCCCGGGACAGGGTTGTACGAGCAGTACTTC. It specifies CASSPGTGLYEQYF.